The T cell receptor (beta chain) described here comes from a study of blood T cell repertoires in COVID-19. Whole-study context: COVID-19 samples from acute and convalescent phases originated in the United States, Italy and Spain. T cells, B-cell-depleted T cells, or PBMCs supplied cDNA or gDNA.

Per germline, CDR1 SQVTM and CDR2 ANQGSEA. V shed 6 bases, J shed 8 bases, and the junction held 10 bases outside the gene matches. The CDR3 runs to 13 residues. In the study's own analysis: By means of reference gene primer amplification, nucleated cell counts were estimated. Sequencing used immunoSEQ multiplex PCR; TCRdb keeps in-frame clones, though not all of them. D and trimming were read from the DNA, whereas the V and J calls and clone size are those reported in that table. The sample carries approximately 280,000 clones, over 75% recorded once. The genes are TRBV29-1 and TRBJ1-1; the match to TRBD1 covers 9 bases. The receptor's source is a woman in her 70s with acute or convalescent COVID-19. Sequencing was done on a sample of peripheral blood. The CDR3 loop reads CSVDNTGGPEAFF. Here the CDR3 DNA reads TGCAGCGTAGACAACACAGGGGGCCCCGAAGCTTTCTTT.